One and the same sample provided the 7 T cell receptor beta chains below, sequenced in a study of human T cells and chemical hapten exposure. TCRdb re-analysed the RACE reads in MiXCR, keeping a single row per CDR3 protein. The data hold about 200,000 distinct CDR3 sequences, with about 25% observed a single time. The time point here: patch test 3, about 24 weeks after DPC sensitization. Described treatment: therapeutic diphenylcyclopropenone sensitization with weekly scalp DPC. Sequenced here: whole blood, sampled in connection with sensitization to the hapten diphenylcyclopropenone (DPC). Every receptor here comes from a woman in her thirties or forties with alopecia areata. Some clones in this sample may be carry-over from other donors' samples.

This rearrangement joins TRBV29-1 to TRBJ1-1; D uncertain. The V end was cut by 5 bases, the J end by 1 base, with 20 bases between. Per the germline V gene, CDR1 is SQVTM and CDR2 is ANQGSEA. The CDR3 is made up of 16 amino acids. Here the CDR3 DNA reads TGCAGCGTTAACGGCGTGGAGCGCGCCCAGAACACTGAAGCTTTCTTT. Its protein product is CSVNGVERAQNTEAFF.

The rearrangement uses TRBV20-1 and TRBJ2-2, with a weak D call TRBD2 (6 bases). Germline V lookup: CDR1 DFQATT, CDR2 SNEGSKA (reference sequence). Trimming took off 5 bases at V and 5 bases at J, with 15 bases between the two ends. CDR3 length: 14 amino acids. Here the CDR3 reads CSAPPEAGTGELFF. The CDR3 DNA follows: TGCAGTGCTCCACCCGAGGCGGGAACCGGGGAGCTGTTTTTT.

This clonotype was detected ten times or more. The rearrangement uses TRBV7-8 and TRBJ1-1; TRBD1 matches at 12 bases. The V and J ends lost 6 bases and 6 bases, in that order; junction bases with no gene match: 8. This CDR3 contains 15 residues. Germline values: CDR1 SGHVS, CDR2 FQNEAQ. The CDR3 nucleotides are TGTGCCAGCAGACGGGGACAGGGGGCGCCTCCTGAAGCTTTCTTT. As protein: CASRRGQGAPPEAFF.

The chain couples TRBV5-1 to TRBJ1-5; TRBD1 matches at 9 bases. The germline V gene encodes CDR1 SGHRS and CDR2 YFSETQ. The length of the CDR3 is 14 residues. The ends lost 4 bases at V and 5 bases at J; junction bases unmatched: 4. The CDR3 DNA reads TGCGCCAGCAGCCCAACAGGGGGCTATCAGCCCCAGCATTTT. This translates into CASSPTGGYQPQHF.

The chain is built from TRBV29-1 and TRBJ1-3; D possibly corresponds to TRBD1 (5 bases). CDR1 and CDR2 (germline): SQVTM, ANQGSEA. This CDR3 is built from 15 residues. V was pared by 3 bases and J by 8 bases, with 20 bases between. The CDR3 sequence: CSVEGGELDPDTIYF. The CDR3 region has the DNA TGCAGCGTTGAGGGGGGAGAATTGGATCCGGACACCATATATTTT.

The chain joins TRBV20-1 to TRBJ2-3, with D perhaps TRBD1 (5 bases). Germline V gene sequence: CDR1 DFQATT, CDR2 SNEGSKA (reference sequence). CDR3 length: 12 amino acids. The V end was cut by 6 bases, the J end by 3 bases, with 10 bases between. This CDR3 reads CSAGVGTDTQYF. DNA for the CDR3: TGCAGTGCAGGGGTCGGGACAGATACGCAGTATTTT.

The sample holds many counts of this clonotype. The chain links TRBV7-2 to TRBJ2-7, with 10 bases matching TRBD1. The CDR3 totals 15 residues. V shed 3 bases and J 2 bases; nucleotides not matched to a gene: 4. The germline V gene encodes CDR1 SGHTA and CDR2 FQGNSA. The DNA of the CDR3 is TGTGCCAGCAGCTTTACCGGGACAGGGGCCTACGAGCAGTACTTC. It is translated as CASSFTGTGAYEQYF.